This TCR beta chain was found in a study of T cell changes during pregnancy in multiple sclerosis. The assay was immunoSEQ multiplex PCR, and TCRdb's table has in-frame clones only and misses some. The sample lists around 60,000 clones, around 90% seen once, with approximately 1.7% in the top ten. Germline lookup yields CDR1 SNHLY and CDR2 FYNNEI. This CDR3 has 13 residues. V was clipped by 8 bases and J by 5 bases; unmatched bases: 6. The material was peripheral blood, obtained in the first trimester of pregnancy. The receptor comes from a female donor with multiple sclerosis, enrolled in a pregnancy study. This rearrangement joins TRBV2 to TRBJ2-5; 9 positions match TRBD2. CDR3 in amino acids: CASRRTSAETQYF. The DNA for the CDR3 is TGTGCCAGCCGAAGGACTAGCGCGGAGACCCAGTACTTC.